The 6 T cell receptor beta chains reported below all come from one sample, sequenced in a study of blood T cell repertoires in COVID-19. This table comes from immunoSEQ multiplex PCR, and its TCRdb copy is limited to in-frame clones, with some not included. In the table there are 20,000 to 25,000 clones, about 89% of which are singletons. Sequenced input: peripheral blood. The receptor source for this set is a human donor in a cohort sampled during active COVID-19.

This rearrangement joins TRBV11-2 to TRBJ1-4; 10 bases are a match to TRBD1. After removal of 4 bases from V and 8 bases from J, the junction contained 13 bases not matched to a gene. This CDR3 has 17 residues. Germline V gene lookup returns CDR1 SGHAT and CDR2 FQNNGV. As DNA, the CDR3 is TGTGCCAGCAGCTCAGATTTGGGACAGGGGCGAGCGGAAAAACTGTTTTTT. Protein sequence: CASSSDLGQGRAEKLFF. The variable domain in full, with the rest retrieved from reference TRBV11-2 and TRBJ1-4, is EAGVAQSPRYKIIEKRQSVAFWCNPISGHATLYWYQQILGQGPKLLIQFQNNGVVDDSQLPKDRFSAERLKGVDSTLKIQPAKLEDSAVYLCASSSDLGQGRAEKLFFGSGTQLSVL.

The V call is TRBV15, the J call TRBJ1-5; the match to TRBD1 covers 9 bases. CDR1 is LNHNV and CDR2 is YYDKDF in the germline V gene (reference sequence). CDR3 length: 18 amino acids. V was pared by 0 bases and J by 1 base, with 7 bases of the junction left unmatched. The CDR3 spells CATSRDPPGQGSNQPQHF. For the CDR3, the DNA is TGTGCCACCAGCAGAGATCCCCCGGGACAGGGCAGCAATCAGCCCCAGCATTTT.

The chain joins TRBV4-1 to TRBJ2-3; 7 nucleotides agree with TRBD1. The CDR3 is made up of 14 amino acids. V shed 1 base, J shed 6 bases, and the junction held 4 bases outside the gene matches. In germline, CDR1 is MGHRA, CDR2 YSYEKL. The CDR3 DNA sequence: TGCGCCAGCAGCCAAGGACAGGGCAAGGATACGCAGTATTTT. Protein product: CASSQGQGKDTQYF.

The chain links TRBV11-1 to TRBJ2-3; the match to TRBD1 covers 8 bases. Per the germline V gene, CDR1 is SGHAT and CDR2 is FQDESV (reference sequence). This CDR3 contains 14 residues. Trimming removed 4 bases from V and 5 bases from J; junction bases left unmatched: 5. The CDR3 region has the DNA TGTGCCAGCAGCTCAGGACAGGGAAAAGATACGCAGTATTTT. Amino acids: CASSSGQGKDTQYF.

V usage is TRBV6-5 and J usage is TRBJ2-7, with 10 bases lining up with TRBD1. After removal of 4 bases from V and 1 base from J, the junction contained 1 base not matched to a gene. Germline V gene data show CDR1 as MNHEY and CDR2 as SVGAGI. There are 14 residues in the CDR3. DNA for the CDR3: TGTGCCAGCAGTTGGGGACAGGGGTCCTACGAGCAGTACTTC. It encodes CASSWGQGSYEQYF.

CDR3 sequence: CASSPQGQRAEAFF. In DNA form, the CDR3 reads TGTGCCAGCTCACCCCAAGGACAACGCGCTGAAGCTTTCTTT. The chain couples TRBV18 to TRBJ1-1, with D perhaps matching TRBD1 (5 bases). The ends were cut back, 3 bases at V and 6 bases at J, with 14 bases in the middle. Per germline, CDR1 KGHSH and CDR2 LQKENI. The CDR3 totals 14 residues.